The clone carrying this T cell receptor (beta chain) was observed at least ten times. Antigen unknown. Sequencing was performed with immunoSEQ multiplex PCR; in TCRdb, only in-frame clones are kept and a portion is missing. This sample carries more than 40,000 clones, none of them present only once. This entry belongs to a study of T cells after posttransplantation cyclophosphamide. Whole-study findings and limits: Donor CD8+ memory clones often dominated recipient blood repertoires at later times. TRB clonality was highly associated with recipient CMV seropositivity and reactivation. Blood and skin or GI T cell repertoires showed limited TRB overlap.

Germline loops: CDR1 SGHRS, CDR2 YFSETQ. The CDR3 contains 15 residues. After removal of 6 bases from V and 0 bases from J, the junction contained 5 bases not matched to a gene. This related bone marrow graft donor gave peripheral blood on the day of marrow donation. The clonotype originates from a man aged 35 to 55 in good health, CMV-negative, and a related stem cell transplant donor. The gene calls are TRBV5-1 and TRBJ2-1; 8 nucleotides align to TRBD2. Sequenced sample: PBMCs. The CDR3 protein is CASTEAGVSYNEQFF. The CDR3 DNA sequence: TGCGCCAGCACCGAAGCGGGAGTCTCCTACAATGAGCAGTTCTTC.